This paragraph covers one TCR beta chain sequence. In its sample, this clone was seen a few times. Its target antigen remains unknown. Base qualities were left out, and no much larger clone turns up one base away. This sample stems from a study of cytomegalovirus exposure and HLA in healthy donors (dated by TCRdb to 2016 to 2017). Background for the entire study: An earlier analysis of 587 of the donors reported 250 to 300 Gb of sequence data and 117 million unique TCR beta sequences obtained from 150 million to 200 million T cells. Roughly 5 DR-DQ haplotypes were treated as single units for association and clustering because of strong linkage in the cohort. All discovery cohort repertoires had been generated on a single sequencing platform. The number of donors typed differed by locus, with about 629-630 for A, B, C, DRB1 and DQB1, 522 for DQA1, under 610 for DPA1, and some 470 for DPB1. Among the roughly 390 genotyped donors, approximately 76% belonged to the genetic ancestry cluster associated with self-reported Caucasian donors. A later genetic analysis used genome-wide SNP genotypes for about 65% of the 666 donors, treating that subset as a discovery cohort. Donor age, sex, ethnicity and CMV serostatus were compiled alongside the repertoire data. Rather than using new phenotypic data, the later analysis identified candidate immune exposures from TCR beta sequences and from how often those sequences occurred across donors. In addition to the first cohort of roughly 670 subjects, a separate validation cohort of approximately 130 different subjects was used. An earlier analysis of around 580 of the donors used high-throughput TCR beta sequencing to judge whether each TCR beta V gene segment behaved as functional or pseudogenic. The T cell repertoires of 670 or so subjects were profiled by immunosequencing and related to cytomegalovirus serostatus. The aim of the study was to test whether cataloging public T cell receptors could identify signatures of past pathogen exposure. High-throughput TCR immunosequencing, statistical association of individual TCRs with disease status, and machine learning were combined to predict cytomegalovirus infection status. Among some 410 genotyped donors of the cohort, an average of around 250,000 unique TCR beta nucleotide sequences was sequenced per donor, of which roughly 17% were non-productive. To study patterns of TCR occurrence, a later analysis re-analyzed previously published TCR beta repertoires from more than 550 donors and added high-resolution HLA genotyping. An early release that covered about 600 HLA-typed donors contained approximately 300 gigabases of sequencing data and some 87 million unique TCR sequences. HLA typing covered class I and class II loci at four-digit resolution. Results the study describes overall, beyond this receptor: V-gene and J-gene trimming of TCR beta chains was associated with a missense DCLRE1C variant in a later genetic analysis, and the association was replicated in an independent cohort. Linkage disequilibrium might explain the correlated functional status among segregating V segments, but an unknown experimental factor could not be ruled out. In vitro tests confirmed that a few of the cytomegalovirus-associated TCR beta chains recognize cytomegalovirus antigens. It was suggested by the authors that the approach could potentially be generalized to other disease states and immunological phenotypes. Because HLA typing was missing for some donors at each locus, association tests included only the typed subset. In a later analysis, the rate of TCR association differed among HLA loci, with DRB1 alleles having the most associated TCRs and HLA-C alleles having the fewest. The study gave a list of 150 to 200 TCR beta chains associated with cytomegalovirus. A further reported finding was that TCR beta sequences accurately predicted the HLA-A and HLA-B alleles for most subjects in the first cohort. Because counts were too low, 15 to 20 rarely observed V segments, including chromosome 9 orphons, were excluded from the earlier analysis of fewer than 650 of the donors. Specific HLA alleles were associated with 16,951 TCR beta sequences at a false discovery rate of 0.05 in a later analysis. In a later analysis, several top co-occurrence clusters were reported to appear linked to parvovirus B19, influenza, CMV and Epstein-Barr virus. Compared with equally common non-associated chains, HLA-associated TCR beta chains in a later analysis were more clonally expanded and had lower generation probabilities. Immune exposure information for the cohort was limited to CMV serostatus. The classifier was reported to diagnose cytomegalovirus status with high specificity and sensitivity in both the original and validation cohorts. This cohort had only TCR beta chains sequenced, and the lack of alpha or paired-chain data limited which features could be detected. In a later analysis, most CMV-associated TCR beta chains were found to appear HLA-restricted, with HLA associations seemingly driven largely by CMV exposure. According to a later genetic analysis, donors in an Asian-associated ancestry cluster had fewer N-insertions in productive TCRs than the roughly 670-donor mean. An earlier analysis of some 590 of the donors showed that most TCR beta V segments appeared in productive rearrangements either about 87% or about 30% of the time, which broadly matched IMGT annotations. A group of highly shared sequence variants was considered likely to be a technical artifact of the sequencing pipeline. Because the 87-base-pair reads could not distinguish some IMGT-functional V segments, including TRBV6-2 and TRBV6-3, those segments were excluded. Presence/absence analyses assumed roughly uniform sequencing depth across donors, an assumption that may not hold. Across donors, most TCR sequences were observed very rarely, whereas some public TCRs were present in many individuals. Strong co-occurrence of HLA alleles, especially DR and DQ, made assigning TCR associations to individual alleles difficult.

The protocol used for the library was the immunoSEQ multiplex PCR assay. A mixture of 60 forward primers for TCR Vbeta segments and 13 reverse primers for TCR Jbeta segments was used in the multiplex PCR. Amplification of the CDR3 region of rearranged TCR beta genes was performed with a multiplex PCR assay on genomic DNA. The amplified TCR beta libraries were sequenced on the Illumina HiSeq System as 87-base-pair reads. As for the original processing: Across the roughly 640 repertoires, a later analysis counted 80 million or so unique TCR beta chains, 9 million to 14 million of which were shared by at least two donors. Raw reads were error-corrected and collapsed into unique sequences by a nearest-neighbor algorithm in which closely related sequences were merged to remove PCR and sequencing errors. V, D and J gene segments were assigned by aligning CDR3 sequences to IMGT reference sequences. For a sequence to be retained, at least a six-nucleotide match to both a V gene segment and a J gene segment was required. Rearrangements were called productive when the CDR3 lacked stop codons and stayed in frame with V and J; all others were non-productive. Following IMGT convention, CDR3 was defined as the stretch from the second conserved V-encoded cysteine up to the conserved J-encoded phenylalanine. The earlier analysis of about 620 of the donors excluded sequences that lacked an unambiguous match to a single V gene segment. An earlier analysis of several hundred of the donors called V segments functional above 56.7% productive rearrangements and segregating when the between-donor standard deviation exceeded 5%. A statistical classification framework was built for diagnosing cytomegalovirus status from the catalog of TCR beta chain sequences. V and J gene assignment, in a later analysis, came from comparing TCR nucleotide sequences with IMGT/GENE-DB human TR gene sequences. The TCRdist pipeline was used in a later analysis to assign CDR3 sequences and most-parsimonious VDJ recombination scenarios. In a later analysis, every TCR beta chain was defined by the combination of its CDR3 amino acid sequence and its V-gene family, and reads without a unique V-gene family were dropped. A later analysis removed 550 to 650 highly shared, low-generation-probability nucleotide sequences to deal with suspected cross-contamination and a sequencing artifact. A later analysis calculated a clonal expansion index for each public chain from normalized within-repertoire ranks of inferred template counts. In a later analysis, generation probabilities were computed with a VDJ recombination model fitted to out-of-frame rearrangements, and the resulting probabilities were checked against IGoR. In a later analysis, TCR-TCR, TCR-HLA and TCR-CMV co-occurrence was scored with hypergeometric tests, and a repertoire-size bias correction was applied to TCR pairs. In a later analysis, false discovery rates were estimated by permuting HLA or CMV assignments 20 times. In a later analysis, co-occurring TCRs were grouped with DBSCAN, and TCRdist sequence similarity was added when clustering was performed within HLA-allele-positive subsets. Repertoires with fewer than 30,000 or more than 120,000 public chains were left out of co-occurrence clustering, as were five repertoires with anomalous nucleotide sharing. As stored in TCRdb, this immuneACCESS dataset retains in-frame rearrangements with V and J assigned. A fraction of the clones does not appear; measured against another copy, unresolved V genes explain less than half of the discrepancy, and the remainder lacks a known reason. Clonal size and the V and J genes are those of that table, whereas D and trimming came from the DNA. The sample records roughly 190,000 clones, roughly 83% of which are singletons. The ten largest clones take up 1.5% to 2% of the sample.

Taken from the germline V gene, the CDR1 and CDR2 loops are SGDLS and YYNGEE. The junction shows trimming of 0 bases on V and 0 bases on J, plus 13 bases between the germline ends. From cysteine to phenylalanine, the CDR3 is 17 amino acids long. Left in the record is the CDR3 DNA by itself, 51 bases read in frame from the first base. The cohort comprised some 700 healthy bone marrow donors. At the time of sampling, every cohort member was nominally healthy, though immune exposures that went unrecorded were likely present. The donor was CMV seronegative and was included in the group of 352 seronegative cohort members. A peripheral blood sample was collected from each donor, and TCR beta sequencing was performed on peripheral blood mononuclear cells. The Qiagen DNeasy Blood Extraction Kit was used to extract genomic DNA from the blood cell samples.

The sample taken for sequencing was PBMCs. The rearranged segments are TRBV9 and TRBJ1-3, and perhaps TRBD1 as D gene, on 5 matching bases. The sequence derives from a woman in her forties or fifties in good health and CMV-seronegative. The nucleotide sequence is given as TGTGCCAGCAGCGTAGCTCCCGGCGGGGGCTCTGGAAACACCATATATTTT. Translation gives CASSVAPGGGSGNTIYF.